These 15 T cell receptor beta chains share one sample of origin, sequenced in a study of OX40 agonist ivuxolimab in advanced cancers. TCRdb's table, derived via immunoSEQ multiplex PCR, lists solely in-frame clones and lacks some. The repertoire holds 70,000 to 90,000 clones, with over 75% as singletons. The starting material was CD4+ or CD8+ T cells sorted from blood, obtained in a trial of the OX40 agonist ivuxolimab. Every receptor here comes from an adult with an advanced solid tumor such as melanoma, head and neck, liver or kidney cancer.

This chain connects TRBV10-3 to TRBJ1-4; possibly TRBD1 for D (5 bases). From germline, CDR1 is ENHRY and CDR2 SYGVKD. The CDR3 is 13 amino acids. CDR3 region: CSTLLSGAEKLFF. In DNA form, the CDR3 reads TGTTCAACGCTCCTTTCCGGGGCTGAAAAACTGTTTTTT.

The chain combines TRBV5-1 with TRBJ1-2; TRBD1 is a possible D gene (6 bases). The CDR3 runs to 14 residues. Trimming removed 0 bases at V and 1 base at J, with 7 bases between. Germline V gene sequence: CDR1 SGHRS, CDR2 YFSETQ. The CDR3 is CASSLGTDNYGYTF. DNA of the CDR3: TGCGCCAGCAGCTTGGGGACAGATAACTATGGCTACACCTTC.

J is TRBJ2-1 and V is TRBV2; 7 bases are shared with TRBD2. This CDR3 comprises 16 residues. With 6 bases clipped from V and 5 bases from J, the junction kept 13 bases outside the gene matches. Looked up from germline, CDR1 is SNHLY and CDR2 is FYNNEI. CDR3 sequence reads: CASRRFGSSGDNEQFF. CDR3 DNA sequence: TGTGCCAGCAGGAGATTTGGGTCTAGCGGAGACAATGAGCAGTTCTTC.

The CDR3 protein is CASSLLGPGANVLTF. CDR3 in DNA: TGTGCCAGCAGCTTGTTGGGGCCTGGGGCCAACGTCCTGACTTTC. The rearrangement uses TRBV7-9 and TRBJ2-6; D is possibly TRBD1 (5 bases). In germline, CDR1 is SEHNR, CDR2 FQNEAQ (reference sequence). V lost 3 bases and J lost 2, with 8 bases in between. CDR3 length: 15 amino acids.

The chain links TRBV7-8 to TRBJ2-5; D unclear. V lost 0 bases and J lost 5, with 13 bases in between. This CDR3 has 15 residues. Germline V gene sequence: CDR1 SGHVS, CDR2 FQNEAQ. The DNA of the CDR3 is TGTGCCAGCAGCTTAGCTCCGGGTCGCGAGGAGACCCAGTACTTC. Protein sequence: CASSLAPGREETQYF.

This sequence joins TRBV5-6 and TRBJ1-4; weak D call: TRBD1 (5 bases). This CDR3 is built from 16 residues. Germline V gives CDR1 SGHDT, CDR2 YYEEEE. Between the trimmed V and J ends, which lost 1 base and 3 bases, there was a span of 13 bases. The CDR3 region is CASSLLGAEANEKLFF. CDR3 sequence (DNA): TGTGCCAGCAGCTTGCTAGGGGCGGAGGCTAATGAAAAACTGTTTTTT.

The J gene is TRBJ1-2, the V gene TRBV7-9; 8 bases map to TRBD1. Germline V lookup: CDR1 SEHNR, CDR2 FQNEAQ (reference sequence). The J segment lost 8 bases and the V segment lost 0 bases, leaving 11 bases of the junction unmatched. The CDR3 runs to 16 residues. The CDR3 DNA follows: TGTGCCAGCAGCTTAGCCGCCCCCGCAGGGGGCCAAGGCTACACCTTC. This translates into CASSLAAPAGGQGYTF.

This clone was found once. The chain links TRBV4-3 to TRBJ1-2, with D possibly TRBD1 on 5 matching bases. Germline CDR1 LGHNA, CDR2 YSLEER. The CDR3 consists of 14 residues. Between the trimmed V and J ends, which lost 1 base and 8 bases, there was a span of 14 bases. The CDR3 region is CASSQGRGGYGYTF. The CDR3 nucleotides are TGCGCCAGCAGCCAAGGGAGGGGAGGGTACGGCTACACCTTC.

The rearrangement uses TRBV18 and TRBJ1-1; no firm D call. The CDR3 is 14 residues long. V was shortened by 3 bases and J by 4 bases, with 12 bases between the two germline ends. Germline CDR1 is KGHSH and CDR2 is LQKENI. The CDR3 coding sequence is TGTGCCAGCTCACCTATCGAAACGGGCACTGAAGCTTTCTTT. Amino acid sequence: CASSPIETGTEAFF.

The chain couples TRBV19 to TRBJ2-7; TRBD2 aligns across 11 bases. The CDR3 covers 15 residues. Germline-derived CDR1 and CDR2 are LNHDA and SQIVND (reference sequence). V gave up 5 bases and J gave up 4 bases; unmatched junction bases: 7. The CDR3: CASSPSSGGIYEQYF. For the CDR3, the DNA is TGTGCCAGTAGTCCCTCTAGCGGGGGGATATACGAGCAGTACTTC.

This chain links TRBV29-1 with TRBJ1-1, with 7 bases identical to TRBD1. The CDR3 totals 13 residues. With 6 bases clipped from V and 5 bases from J, the junction kept 9 bases outside the gene matches. In germline, CDR1 is SQVTM, CDR2 ANQGSEA. CDR3 nucleotides: TGCAGCGTGCTGACAGGGTTCGGAACTGAAGCTTTCTTT. Its translation: CSVLTGFGTEAFF. Using reference TRBV29-1 and TRBJ1-1 for the parts outside the CDR3, the full variable domain is SAVISQKPSRDICQRGTSLTIQCQVDSQVTMMFWYRQQPGQSLTLIATANQGSEATYESGFVIDKFPISRPNLTFSTLTVSNMSPEDSSIYLCSVLTGFGTEAFFGQGTRLTVV.

This chain connects TRBV28 to TRBJ2-7; no definite D call. With 1 base removed from V and 0 bases from J, the gap between germline ends came to 10 bases. Germline V CDR1 and CDR2: MDHEN, SYDVKM. The CDR3 extends over 15 amino acids. CDR3: CASSLFGKSSYEQYF. CDR3 in DNA: TGTGCCAGCAGTTTATTCGGCAAGAGCTCCTACGAGCAGTACTTC.

J is TRBJ2-5 and V is TRBV9; TRBD2 agrees at 9 bases. CDR3 length: 15 amino acids. Germline V lookup: CDR1 SGDLS, CDR2 YYNGEE. V was pared by 3 bases and J by 5 bases, with 8 bases of the junction left unmatched. CDR3 DNA: TGTGCCAGCAGCGGCATTAGCGGGGGTATGGAGACCCAGTACTTC. Translating gives CASSGISGGMETQYF. Combining the CDR3 with reference TRBV9 and TRBJ2-5 gives the whole variable domain DSGVTQTPKHLITATGQRVTLRCSPRSGDLSVYWYQQSLDQGLQFLIQYYNGEERAKGNILERFSAQQFPDLHSELNLSSLELGDSALYFCASSGISGGMETQYFGPGTRLLVL.

The chain employs TRBV2 and TRBJ1-1; D is unresolved. CDR1 SNHLY and CDR2 FYNNEI come from the germline V gene. V was cut by 7 bases and J by 6 bases, with 9 bases left in between. This CDR3 comprises 11 residues. The CDR3 loop is CASIGWSEAFF. The CDR3, as DNA: TGTGCCAGCATAGGGTGGTCTGAAGCTTTCTTT.

This chain links TRBV19 with TRBJ1-5, with 8 bases aligning to TRBD1. The CDR3 is 14 residues long. CDR1 is LNHDA and CDR2 is SQIVND in the germline V gene (reference sequence). Trimming cost V 10 bases and J 5 bases; bases outside gene matches: 10. The CDR3 reads CATTQQGGYQPQHF. The CDR3 DNA follows: TGTGCCACCACTCAACAGGGGGGGTATCAGCCCCAGCATTTT.